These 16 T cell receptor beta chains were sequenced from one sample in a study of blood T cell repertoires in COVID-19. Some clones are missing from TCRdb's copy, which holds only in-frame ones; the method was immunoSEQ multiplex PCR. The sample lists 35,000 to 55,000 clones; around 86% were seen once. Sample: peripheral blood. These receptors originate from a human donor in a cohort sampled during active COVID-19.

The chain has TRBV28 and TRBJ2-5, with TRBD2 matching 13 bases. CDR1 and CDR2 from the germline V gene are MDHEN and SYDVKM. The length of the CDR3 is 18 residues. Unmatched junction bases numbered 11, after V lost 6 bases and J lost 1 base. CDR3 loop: CASSQLAGGPRVQETQYF. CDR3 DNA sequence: TGTGCCAGCAGCCAACTAGCGGGAGGGCCCCGGGTCCAAGAGACCCAGTACTTC.

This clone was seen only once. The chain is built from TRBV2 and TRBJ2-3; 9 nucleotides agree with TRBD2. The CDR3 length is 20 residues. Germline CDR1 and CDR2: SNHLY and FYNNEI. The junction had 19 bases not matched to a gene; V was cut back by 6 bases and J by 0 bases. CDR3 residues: CASRTKGLAARASSTDTQYF. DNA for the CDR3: TGTGCCAGCAGAACAAAGGGACTAGCTGCCAGAGCTTCTAGCACAGATACGCAGTATTTT.

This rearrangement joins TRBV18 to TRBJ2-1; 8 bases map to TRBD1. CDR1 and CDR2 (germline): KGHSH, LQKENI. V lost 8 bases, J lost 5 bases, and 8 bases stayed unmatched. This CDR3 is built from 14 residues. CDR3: CASRDRGVHNEQFF. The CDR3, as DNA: TGTGCCAGCAGAGACAGGGGTGTCCACAATGAGCAGTTCTTC. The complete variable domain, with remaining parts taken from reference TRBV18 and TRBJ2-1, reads NAGVMQNPRHLVRRRGQEARLRCSPMKGHSHVYWYRQLPEEGLKFMVYLQKENIIDESGMPKERFSAEFPKEGPSILRIQQVVRGDSAAYFCASRDRGVHNEQFFGPGTRLTVL.

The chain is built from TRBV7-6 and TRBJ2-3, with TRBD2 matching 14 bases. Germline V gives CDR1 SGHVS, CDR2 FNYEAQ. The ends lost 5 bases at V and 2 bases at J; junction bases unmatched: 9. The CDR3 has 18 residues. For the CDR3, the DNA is TGTGCCAGCAGCGCGTCGAGGGGACTAGCGGGAGTCACAGATACGCAGTATTTT. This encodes CASSASRGLAGVTDTQYF.

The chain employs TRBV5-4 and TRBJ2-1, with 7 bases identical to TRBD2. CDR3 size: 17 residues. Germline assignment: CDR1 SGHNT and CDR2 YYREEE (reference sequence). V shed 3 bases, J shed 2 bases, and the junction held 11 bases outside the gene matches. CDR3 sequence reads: CASSSRLLANTYNEQFF. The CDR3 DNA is TGTGCCAGCAGCTCACGACTACTAGCGAATACCTACAATGAGCAGTTCTTC. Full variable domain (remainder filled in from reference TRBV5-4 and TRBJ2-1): ETGVTQSPTHLIKTRGQQVTLRCSSQSGHNTVSWYQQALGQGPQFIFQYYREEENGRGNFPPRFSGLQFPNYSSELNVNALELDDSALYLCASSSRLLANTYNEQFFGPGTRLTVL.

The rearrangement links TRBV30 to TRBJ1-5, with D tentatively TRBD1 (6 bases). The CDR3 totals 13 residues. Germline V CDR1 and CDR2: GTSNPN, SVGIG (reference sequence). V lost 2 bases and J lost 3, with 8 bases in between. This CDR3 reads CAWSNRDNQPQHF. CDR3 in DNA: TGTGCCTGGAGTAACAGGGACAATCAGCCCCAGCATTTT.

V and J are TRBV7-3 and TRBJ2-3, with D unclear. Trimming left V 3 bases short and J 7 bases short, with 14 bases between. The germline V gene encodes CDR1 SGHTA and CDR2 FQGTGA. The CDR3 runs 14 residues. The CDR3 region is CASSFTMARNTQYF. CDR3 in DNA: TGTGCCAGCAGCTTCACAATGGCGAGGAATACGCAGTATTTT.

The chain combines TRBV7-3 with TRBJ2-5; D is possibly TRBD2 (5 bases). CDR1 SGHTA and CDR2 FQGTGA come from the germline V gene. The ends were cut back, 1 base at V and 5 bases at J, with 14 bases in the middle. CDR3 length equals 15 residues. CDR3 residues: CASSLNTGSRETQYF. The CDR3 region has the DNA TGTGCCAGCAGCTTAAACACGGGGAGCAGGGAGACCCAGTACTTC. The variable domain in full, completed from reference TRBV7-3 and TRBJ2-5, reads GAGVSQTPSNKVTEKGKYVELRCDPISGHTALYWYRQSLGQGPEFLIYFQGTGAADDSGLPNDRFFAVRPEGSVSTLKIQRTERGDSAVYLCASSLNTGSRETQYFGPGTRLLVL.

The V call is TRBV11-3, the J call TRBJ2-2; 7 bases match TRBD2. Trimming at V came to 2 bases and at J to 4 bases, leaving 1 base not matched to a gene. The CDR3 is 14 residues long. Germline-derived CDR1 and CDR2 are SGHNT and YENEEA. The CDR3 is CASSLSGTTGELFF. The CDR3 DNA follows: TGTGCCAGCAGCTTAAGCGGGACCACCGGGGAGCTGTTTTTT.

The CDR3 is CASSLPSGRKNEQFF. DNA of the CDR3: TGTGCCAGCAGTTTACCTAGCGGGAGGAAGAATGAGCAGTTCTTC. This chain uses TRBV28 with TRBJ2-1, with 11 bases aligning to TRBD2. The CDR3 extends over 15 amino acids. V was clipped by 2 bases and J by 7 bases; unmatched bases: 4. CDR1 and CDR2 from the germline V gene are MDHEN and SYDVKM.

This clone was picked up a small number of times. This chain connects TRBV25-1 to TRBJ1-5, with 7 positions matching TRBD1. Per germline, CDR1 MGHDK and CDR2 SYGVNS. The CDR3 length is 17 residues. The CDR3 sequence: CGGGGARRGGADQPQHF. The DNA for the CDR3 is TGTGGGGGTGGTGGAGCACGGAGAGGGGGCGCCGATCAGCCCCAGCATTTT. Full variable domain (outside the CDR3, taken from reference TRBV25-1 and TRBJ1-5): EADIYQTPRYLVIGTGKKITLECSQTMGHDKMYWYQQDPGMELHLIHYSYGVNSTEKGDLSSESTVSRIRTEHFPLTLESARPSHTSQYLCGGGGARRGGADQPQHFGDGTRLSIL.

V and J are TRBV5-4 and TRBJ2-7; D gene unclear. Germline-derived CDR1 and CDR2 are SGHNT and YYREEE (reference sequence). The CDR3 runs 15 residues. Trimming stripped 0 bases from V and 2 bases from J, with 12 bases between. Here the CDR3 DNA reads TGTGCCAGCAGCTTGGACCTCGGGTCAGCCTACGAGCAGTACTTC. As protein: CASSLDLGSAYEQYF. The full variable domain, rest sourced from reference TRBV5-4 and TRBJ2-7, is ETGVTQSPTHLIKTRGQQVTLRCSSQSGHNTVSWYQQALGQGPQFIFQYYREEENGRGNFPPRFSGLQFPNYSSELNVNALELDDSALYLCASSLDLGSAYEQYFGPGTRLTVT.

Here the CDR3 DNA reads TGTGCCAGCAGCTTAGGCAGGACAGAGCAAGAGACCCAGTACTTC. It is translated as CASSLGRTEQETQYF. The genes are TRBV5-4 and TRBJ2-5; D may be TRBD1 (6 bases). Germline V gene lookup returns CDR1 SGHNT and CDR2 YYREEE (reference sequence). The CDR3 has 15 residues. Trimming pared 2 bases from V and 2 bases from J, leaving 13 bases between. Full variable domain (remainder filled in from reference TRBV5-4 and TRBJ2-5): ETGVTQSPTHLIKTRGQQVTLRCSSQSGHNTVSWYQQALGQGPQFIFQYYREEENGRGNFPPRFSGLQFPNYSSELNVNALELDDSALYLCASSLGRTEQETQYFGPGTRLLVL.

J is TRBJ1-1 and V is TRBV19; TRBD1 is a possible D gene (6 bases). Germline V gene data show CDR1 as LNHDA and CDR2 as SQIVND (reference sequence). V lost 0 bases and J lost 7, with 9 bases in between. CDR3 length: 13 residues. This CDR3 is CASSIEQGIEAFF. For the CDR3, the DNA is TGTGCCAGTAGTATAGAACAGGGTATTGAAGCTTTCTTT.

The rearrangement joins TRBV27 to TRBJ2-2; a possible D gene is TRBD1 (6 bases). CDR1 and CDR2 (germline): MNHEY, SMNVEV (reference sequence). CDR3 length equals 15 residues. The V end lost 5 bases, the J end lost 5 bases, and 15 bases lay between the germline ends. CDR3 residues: CASSTIQGWTGELFF. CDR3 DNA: TGTGCCAGCAGTACTATACAGGGTTGGACCGGGGAGCTGTTTTTT.

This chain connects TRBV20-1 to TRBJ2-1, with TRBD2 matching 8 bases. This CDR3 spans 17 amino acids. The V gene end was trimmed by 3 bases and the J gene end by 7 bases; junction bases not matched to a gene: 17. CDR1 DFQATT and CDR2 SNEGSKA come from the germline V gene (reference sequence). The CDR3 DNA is TGCAGTGCTAGTGGTAGATTTGCGGGGGGAAATTTGAATGAGCAGTTCTTC. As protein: CSASGRFAGGNLNEQFF.